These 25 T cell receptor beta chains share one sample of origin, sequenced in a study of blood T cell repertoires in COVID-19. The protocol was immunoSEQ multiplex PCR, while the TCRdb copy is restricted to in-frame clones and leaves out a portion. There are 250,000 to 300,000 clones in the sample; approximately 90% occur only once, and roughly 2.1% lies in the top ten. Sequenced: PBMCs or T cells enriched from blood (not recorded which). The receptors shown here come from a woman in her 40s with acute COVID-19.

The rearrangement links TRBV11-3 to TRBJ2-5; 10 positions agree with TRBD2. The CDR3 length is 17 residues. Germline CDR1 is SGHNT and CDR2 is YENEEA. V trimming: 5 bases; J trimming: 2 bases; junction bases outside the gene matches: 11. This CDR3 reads CASSPGLAVQYQETQYF. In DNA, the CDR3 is TGTGCCAGCAGCCCCGGACTAGCGGTACAATATCAAGAGACCCAGTACTTC.

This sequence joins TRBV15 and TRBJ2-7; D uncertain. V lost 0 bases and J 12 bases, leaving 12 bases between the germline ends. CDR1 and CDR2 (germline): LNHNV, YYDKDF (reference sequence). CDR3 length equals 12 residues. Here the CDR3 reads CATSRDSRRSYF. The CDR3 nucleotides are TGTGCCACCAGCAGAGATTCGAGGCGTTCGTACTTC.

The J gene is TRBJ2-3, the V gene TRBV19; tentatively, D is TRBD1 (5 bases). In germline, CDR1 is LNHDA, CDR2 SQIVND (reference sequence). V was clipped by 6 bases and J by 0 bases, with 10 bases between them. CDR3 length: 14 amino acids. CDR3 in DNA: TGTGCCAGTAGCAAGGGGTCTAGCACAGATACGCAGTATTTT. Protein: CASSKGSSTDTQYF.

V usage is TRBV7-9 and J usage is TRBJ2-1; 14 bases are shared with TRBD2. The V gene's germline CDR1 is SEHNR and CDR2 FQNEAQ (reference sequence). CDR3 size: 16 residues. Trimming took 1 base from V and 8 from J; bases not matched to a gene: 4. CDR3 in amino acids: CASSLGGLAGVDEQFF. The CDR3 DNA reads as TGTGCCAGCAGCTTAGGGGGACTAGCGGGAGTGGATGAGCAGTTCTTC.

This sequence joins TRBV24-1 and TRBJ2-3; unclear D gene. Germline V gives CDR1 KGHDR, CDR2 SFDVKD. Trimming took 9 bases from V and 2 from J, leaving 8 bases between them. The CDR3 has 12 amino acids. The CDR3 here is CATGQDTDTQYF. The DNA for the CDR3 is TGTGCCACCGGGCAGGACACAGATACGCAGTATTTT.

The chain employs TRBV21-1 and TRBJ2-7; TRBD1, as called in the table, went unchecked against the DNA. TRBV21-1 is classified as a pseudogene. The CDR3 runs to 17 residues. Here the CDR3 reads CASSSGRAKQGSYEQYF. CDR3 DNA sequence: TGTGCCAGCAGCAGCGGGCGCGCAAAACAGGGATCCTACGAGCAGTACTTC.

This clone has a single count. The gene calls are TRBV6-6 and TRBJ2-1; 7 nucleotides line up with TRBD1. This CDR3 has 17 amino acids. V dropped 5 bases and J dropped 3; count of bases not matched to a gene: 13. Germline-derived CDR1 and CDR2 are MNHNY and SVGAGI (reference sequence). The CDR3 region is CASSRILGQYDYNEQFF. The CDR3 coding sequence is TGTGCCAGCAGTCGAATACTGGGACAGTACGACTACAATGAGCAGTTCTTC.

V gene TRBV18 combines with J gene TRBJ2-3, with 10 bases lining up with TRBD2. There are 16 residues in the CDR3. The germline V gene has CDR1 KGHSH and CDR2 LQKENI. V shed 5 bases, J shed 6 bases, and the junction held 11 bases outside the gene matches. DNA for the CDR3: TGTGCCAGCTCATCGACTCTAGCGGGAGTTGGGGATACGCAGTATTTT. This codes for CASSSTLAGVGDTQYF.

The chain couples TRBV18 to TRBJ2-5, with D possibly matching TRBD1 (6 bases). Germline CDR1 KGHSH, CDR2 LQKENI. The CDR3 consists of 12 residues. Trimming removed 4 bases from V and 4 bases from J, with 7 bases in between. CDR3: CASSQGGETQYF. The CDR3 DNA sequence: TGTGCCAGCTCACAAGGGGGAGAGACCCAGTACTTC.

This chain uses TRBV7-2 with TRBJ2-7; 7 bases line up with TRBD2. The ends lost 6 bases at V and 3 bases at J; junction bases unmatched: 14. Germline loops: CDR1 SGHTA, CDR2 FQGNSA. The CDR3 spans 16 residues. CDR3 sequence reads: CASRQPSAGKLYEQYF. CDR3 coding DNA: TGTGCCAGCAGACAACCGTCAGCGGGGAAACTCTACGAGCAGTACTTC.

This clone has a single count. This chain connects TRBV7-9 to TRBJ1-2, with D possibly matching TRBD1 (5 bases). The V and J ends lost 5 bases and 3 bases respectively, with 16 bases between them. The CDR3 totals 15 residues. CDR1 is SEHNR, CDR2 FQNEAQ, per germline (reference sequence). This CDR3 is CASSLGQTLDYGYTF. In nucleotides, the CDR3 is TGTGCCAGCAGCCTAGGACAAACCCTGGACTATGGCTACACCTTC.

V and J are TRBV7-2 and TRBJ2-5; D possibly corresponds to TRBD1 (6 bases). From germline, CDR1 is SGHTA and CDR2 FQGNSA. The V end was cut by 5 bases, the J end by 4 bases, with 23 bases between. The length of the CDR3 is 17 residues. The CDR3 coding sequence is TGTGCCAGCAGCCGGCACCCCCTTTACAGGGTTGGAGAGACCCAGTACTTC. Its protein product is CASSRHPLYRVGETQYF.

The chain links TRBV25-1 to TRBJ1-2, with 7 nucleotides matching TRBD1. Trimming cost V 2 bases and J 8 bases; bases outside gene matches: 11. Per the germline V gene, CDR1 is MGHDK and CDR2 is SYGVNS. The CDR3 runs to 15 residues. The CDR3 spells CASSESPRDSRGYTF. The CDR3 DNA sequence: TGTGCCAGCAGTGAAAGCCCCCGGGACAGTCGAGGCTACACCTTC.

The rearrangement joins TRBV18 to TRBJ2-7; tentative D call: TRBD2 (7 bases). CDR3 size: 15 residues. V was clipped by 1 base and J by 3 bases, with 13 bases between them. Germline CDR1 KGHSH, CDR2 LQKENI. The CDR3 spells CASSPRGGRVYEQYF. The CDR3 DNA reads TGTGCCAGCTCACCACGGGGGGGGCGAGTCTACGAGCAGTACTTC.

In DNA, the CDR3 is TGTGCCAGCAGCCCGGACAGGGAGGCAAACACCATATATTTT. Translating it yields CASSPDREANTIYF. The chain employs TRBV28 and TRBJ1-3; 8 positions agree with TRBD1. The length of the CDR3 is 14 residues. With 6 bases clipped from V and 6 bases from J, the junction kept 7 bases outside the gene matches. Germline lookup yields CDR1 MDHEN and CDR2 SYDVKM.

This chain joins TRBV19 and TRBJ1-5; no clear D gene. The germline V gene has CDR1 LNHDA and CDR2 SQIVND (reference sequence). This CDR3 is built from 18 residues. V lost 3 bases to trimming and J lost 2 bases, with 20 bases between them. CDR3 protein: CASSMRVRLVRGNQPQHF. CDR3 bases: TGTGCCAGTAGTATGCGGGTAAGGCTAGTGAGGGGCAATCAGCCCCAGCATTTT.

The CDR3 reads CASSQGYQGASYGYTF. The CDR3 coding sequence is TGCGCCAGCAGCCAAGGGTACCAGGGGGCGTCCTATGGCTACACCTTC. V and J are TRBV4-1 and TRBJ1-2, with 8 bases identical to TRBD1. V was clipped by 1 base and J by 4 bases; unmatched bases: 8. The germline gives CDR1 MGHRA, CDR2 YSYEKL. The CDR3 totals 16 residues.

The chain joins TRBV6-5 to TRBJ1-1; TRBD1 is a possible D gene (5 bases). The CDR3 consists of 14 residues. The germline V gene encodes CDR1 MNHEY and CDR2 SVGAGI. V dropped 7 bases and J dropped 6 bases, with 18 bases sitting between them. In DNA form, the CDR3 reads TGTGCCAGCAAATTCTCGACAGACTCTGCTGAAGCTTTCTTT. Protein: CASKFSTDSAEAFF.

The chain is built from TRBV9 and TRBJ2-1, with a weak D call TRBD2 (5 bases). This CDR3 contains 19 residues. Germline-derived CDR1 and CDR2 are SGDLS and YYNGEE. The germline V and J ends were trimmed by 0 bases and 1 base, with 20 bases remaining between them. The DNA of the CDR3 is TGTGCCAGCAGCGTAGCAGGCTCAGGCCCCGGGGAGTCCTACAATGAGCAGTTCTTC. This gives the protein CASSVAGSGPGESYNEQFF. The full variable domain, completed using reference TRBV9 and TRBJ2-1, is DSGVTQTPKHLITATGQRVTLRCSPRSGDLSVYWYQQSLDQGLQFLIQYYNGEERAKGNILERFSAQQFPDLHSELNLSSLELGDSALYFCASSVAGSGPGESYNEQFFGPGTRLTVL.

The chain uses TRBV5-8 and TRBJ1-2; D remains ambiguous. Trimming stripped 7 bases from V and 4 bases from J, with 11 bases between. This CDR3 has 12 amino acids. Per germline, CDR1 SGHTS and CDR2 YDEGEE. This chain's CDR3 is CASGSRSYGYTF. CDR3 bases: TGTGCCAGCGGGAGTCGGTCCTATGGCTACACCTTC.

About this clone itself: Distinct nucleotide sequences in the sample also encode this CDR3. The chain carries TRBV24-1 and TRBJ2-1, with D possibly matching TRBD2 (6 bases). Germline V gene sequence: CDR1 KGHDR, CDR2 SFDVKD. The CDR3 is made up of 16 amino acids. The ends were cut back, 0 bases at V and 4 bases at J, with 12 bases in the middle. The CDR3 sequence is CATSDLVGGSYNEQFF. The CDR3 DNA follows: TGTGCCACCAGTGATTTGGTGGGAGGTTCGTACAATGAGCAGTTCTTC.

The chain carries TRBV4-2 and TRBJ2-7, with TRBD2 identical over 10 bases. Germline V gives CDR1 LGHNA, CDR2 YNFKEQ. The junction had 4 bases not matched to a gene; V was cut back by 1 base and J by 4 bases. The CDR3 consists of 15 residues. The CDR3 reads CASSQGPSGGYEQYF. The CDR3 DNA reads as TGTGCCAGCAGCCAAGGCCCTAGCGGGGGTTACGAGCAGTACTTC.

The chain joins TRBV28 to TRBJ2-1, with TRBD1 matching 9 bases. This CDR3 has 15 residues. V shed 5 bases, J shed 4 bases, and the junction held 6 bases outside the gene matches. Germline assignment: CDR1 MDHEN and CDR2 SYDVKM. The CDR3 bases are TGTGCCAGCAGTGCAGACAGGGGGAAGTACAATGAGCAGTTCTTC. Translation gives CASSADRGKYNEQFF.

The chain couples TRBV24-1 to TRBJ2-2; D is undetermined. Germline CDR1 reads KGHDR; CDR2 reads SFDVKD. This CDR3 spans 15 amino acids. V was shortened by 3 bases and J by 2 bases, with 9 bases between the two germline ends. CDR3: CATSDPVLNTGELFF. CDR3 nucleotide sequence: TGTGCCACCAGTGATCCAGTCTTAAACACCGGGGAGCTGTTTTTT.

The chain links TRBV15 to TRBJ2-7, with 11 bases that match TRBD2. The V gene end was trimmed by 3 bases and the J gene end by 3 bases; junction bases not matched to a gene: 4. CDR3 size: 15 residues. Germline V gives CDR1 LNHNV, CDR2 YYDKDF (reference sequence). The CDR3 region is CATSSTSGSFYEQYF. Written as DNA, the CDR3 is TGTGCCACCAGCAGCACTAGCGGGAGTTTCTACGAGCAGTACTTC.